Shown below are 5 T cell receptor beta chains from a single sample sequenced in a study of cytomegalovirus exposure and HLA in healthy donors. The table came from immunoSEQ multiplex PCR; TCRdb's copy has only in-frame clones and leaves some out. The table records 45,000 or so clones, approximately 93% of them present only once. The sample consisted of PBMCs. These receptor sequences come from a woman aged 18-29 years in good health and CMV-seronegative.

This sequence joins TRBV19 and TRBJ2-1, with D perhaps TRBD1 (5 bases). V lost 3 bases, J lost 0 bases, and 15 bases lay in between. This CDR3 contains 17 residues. CDR1 and CDR2 (germline): LNHDA, SQIVND (reference sequence). CDR3: CASSIRFAGFSYNEQFF. CDR3 DNA sequence: TGTGCCAGTAGTATTCGCTTTGCAGGGTTCTCCTACAATGAGCAGTTCTTC.

V and J are TRBV10-3 and TRBJ2-5; 9 bases map to TRBD1. The CDR3 extends over 13 amino acids. Germline-derived CDR1 and CDR2 are ENHRY and SYGVKD. The trim removed 4 bases at V and 4 bases at J, leaving 1 base unmatched. The CDR3 DNA follows: TGTGCCATCAGTGGACAGGGGGGAGAGACCCAGTACTTC. This translates into CAISGQGGETQYF.

The CDR3 reads CASSVNSLSYEQYF. CDR3 DNA sequence: TGTGCCAGCAGCGTAAACAGTTTGTCTTACGAGCAGTACTTC. This chain links TRBV7-6 with TRBJ2-7; no firm D call. The CDR3 extends over 14 amino acids. V shed 5 bases and J shed 4 bases, with 15 bases lying between them. Germline V gives CDR1 SGHVS, CDR2 FNYEAQ.

The V and J genes are TRBV5-1 and TRBJ1-6; no definite D call. Germline V gene data show CDR1 as SGHRS and CDR2 as YFSETQ. This CDR3 spans 17 amino acids. V was clipped by 0 bases and J by 6 bases, with 16 bases between them. The CDR3 coding sequence is TGCGCCAGCAGCTTGGCCGGGGATATTGTCGCTAATTCACCCCTCCACTTT. It is translated as CASSLAGDIVANSPLHF.

The chain carries TRBV9 and TRBJ2-1, with 9 nucleotides matching TRBD1. This CDR3 is 15 amino acids long. Trimming removed 1 base from V and 7 bases from J; junction bases left unmatched: 6. Germline V gene data show CDR1 as SGDLS and CDR2 as YYNGEE. CDR3 bases: TGTGCCAGCAGCGTACGGACAGGGGCGGGGAATGAGCAGTTCTTC. Its protein is CASSVRTGAGNEQFF.